The 12 T cell receptor beta chains presented below share a single source sample, sequenced in a study of cytomegalovirus exposure and HLA in healthy donors. Both 60 Vbeta primers and 13 Jbeta primers went into the PCR. The data were produced by immunoSEQ multiplex PCR, yet TCRdb's version contains in-frame clones alone and is incomplete. The table shows 85,000 to 100,000 clones, with more than 65% occurring only once. The sequenced sample was PBMCs. These receptors all stem from a girl aged 2-10 years in good health and CMV-seropositive.

V gene TRBV9 combines with J gene TRBJ1-1; D is perhaps TRBD1 (5 bases). This CDR3 is 13 amino acids long. The V end was cut by 5 bases, the J end by 4 bases, with 12 bases between. CDR1 and CDR2 (germline): SGDLS, YYNGEE. DNA for the CDR3: TGTGCCAGCAGTCGCGGGGGATTCACTGAAGCTTTCTTT. Its translation is CASSRGGFTEAFF. Complete variable domain (other parts from reference TRBV9 and TRBJ1-1): DSGVTQTPKHLITATGQRVTLRCSPRSGDLSVYWYQQSLDQGLQFLIQYYNGEERAKGNILERFSAQQFPDLHSELNLSSLELGDSALYFCASSRGGFTEAFFGQGTRLTVV.

The CDR3 nucleotides read TGTGCCAGCAGTGGGCGGACAGGGTTCGACAATGAGCAGTTCTTC. Translating gives CASSGRTGFDNEQFF. The chain is built from TRBV6-1 and TRBJ2-1, with 8 bases identical to TRBD1. There are 15 residues in the CDR3. Germline values: CDR1 MNHNS, CDR2 SASEGT. V was clipped by 4 bases and J by 5 bases; unmatched bases: 7.

The chain is built from TRBV28 and TRBJ2-5; D might be TRBD2 (6 bases). CDR3 length equals 14 residues. The V and J ends lost 0 bases and 5 bases respectively, with 10 bases between them. Germline V lookup: CDR1 MDHEN, CDR2 SYDVKM. CDR3 sequence: CASSLWRERETQYF. The CDR3, as DNA: TGTGCCAGCAGTTTATGGCGGGAACGGGAGACCCAGTACTTC.

The V gene is TRBV28, the J gene TRBJ1-5, with 9 bases matching TRBD1. V trimming: 5 bases; J trimming: 6 bases; junction bases outside the gene matches: 8. This CDR3 comprises 15 residues. Germline CDR1 and CDR2: MDHEN and SYDVKM. In DNA form, the CDR3 reads TGTGCCAGCAGTCCCCGGACAGGGGATCTTCAGCCCCAGCATTTT. Amino acids: CASSPRTGDLQPQHF.

V and J are TRBV4-3 and TRBJ1-1, with unresolved D. The V end lost 1 base, the J end lost 10 bases, and 16 bases lay between the germline ends. This CDR3 has 14 residues. From germline, CDR1 is LGHNA and CDR2 YSLEER. The CDR3 coding sequence is TGCGCCAGCAGCCAAGTGGCAGGCCCCTCGGTAGCTTTCTTT. Protein sequence: CASSQVAGPSVAFF.

The chain is built from TRBV5-5 and TRBJ2-7; weak D call: TRBD2 (5 bases). Trimming took 3 bases from V and 12 from J, leaving 37 bases between them. CDR1 and CDR2 (germline): SGHKS, YYEKEE (reference sequence). The CDR3 covers 19 residues. The CDR3 DNA sequence: TGTGCCAGCAGCTCCCTATTTGAGGCGGTCCCCTTTCCCCTACGAGAGGGGTACTTC. Its translation is CASSSLFEAVPFPLREGYF.

The chain couples TRBV7-2 to TRBJ2-7; a weak D match, TRBD2 (5 bases). The CDR3 has 16 residues. Per the germline V gene, CDR1 is SGHTA and CDR2 is FQGNSA. Deletions cut 1 base from V and 1 base from J, with 14 bases between. The CDR3 region has the DNA TGTGCCAGCAGCTTAGGGGTCGGGATACGATCCTACGAGCAGTACTTC. Translated, it gives CASSLGVGIRSYEQYF.

The J gene is TRBJ1-1, the V gene TRBV2, with 7 bases fitting TRBD1. V lost 7 bases to trimming and J lost 0 bases; unmatched junction nucleotides: 5. The germline V gene has CDR1 SNHLY and CDR2 FYNNEI. CDR3 length: 14 amino acids. CDR3 in amino acids: CASMTTGVNTEAFF. CDR3 in DNA: TGTGCCAGCATGACTACAGGGGTGAACACTGAAGCTTTCTTT. The complete variable domain, with remaining parts taken from reference TRBV2 and TRBJ1-1, reads EPEVTQTPSHQVTQMGQEVILRCVPISNHLYFYWYRQILGQKVEFLVSFYNNEISEKSEIFDDQFSVERPDGSNFTLKIRSTKLEDSAMYFCASMTTGVNTEAFFGQGTRLTVV.

The rearrangement joins TRBV5-1 to TRBJ1-1, with a weak D call TRBD1 (6 bases). CDR3 length: 13 residues. Germline values: CDR1 SGHRS, CDR2 YFSETQ. Trimming pared 5 bases from V and 1 base from J, leaving 9 bases between. Written as DNA, the CDR3 is TGCGCCAGCAGACAGGGAGAGAACACTGAAGCTTTCTTT. Protein product: CASRQGENTEAFF.

The chain carries TRBV5-1 and TRBJ1-1; 7 nucleotides align to TRBD1. V shed 4 bases and J 2 bases; nucleotides not matched to a gene: 5. This CDR3 is built from 14 residues. Per the germline V gene, CDR1 is SGHRS and CDR2 is YFSETQ. The CDR3 DNA is TGCGCCAGCAGCGTGGGGACAGCTAACACTGAAGCTTTCTTT. Translated: CASSVGTANTEAFF.

This clone has only one observation. V and J are TRBV30 and TRBJ2-1, with 7 nucleotides matching TRBD2. The CDR3 contains 12 residues. V was clipped by 5 bases and J by 7 bases; unmatched bases: 5. The germline V gene has CDR1 GTSNPN and CDR2 SVGIG (reference sequence). CDR3 bases: TGTGCCTGGGCGGGAGTAACGAATGAGCAGTTCTTC. As protein: CAWAGVTNEQFF.

This clone was picked up a small number of times. The gene calls are TRBV27 and TRBJ2-6, with D possibly matching TRBD1 (5 bases). V was pared by 4 bases and J by 0 bases, with 13 bases between. In germline, CDR1 is MNHEY, CDR2 SMNVEV (reference sequence). The CDR3 contains 17 residues. The CDR3 coding sequence is TGTGCCAGCAGTTCCAGGGCAGTGGGCTCTGGGGCCAACGTCCTGACTTTC. The encoded protein is CASSSRAVGSGANVLTF.